The clone carrying this T cell receptor beta chain was seen more than once but under ten times. Antigen unknown. The data are from a study of blood T cells in healthy people across ages. Across the whole study: Roughly one uniquely barcoded beta molecule per two T cells was captured.

The CDR3 spans 14 residues. The germline V and J ends were trimmed by 5 bases and 0 bases, with 11 bases remaining between them. Study-wide results and caveats: PBMCs were not sorted, which prevented a conclusive comparison of naive versus antigen-experienced cells. Comparison with aged donors showed that long-lived donors had more naive CD4+ cells and higher diversity.

It was with a sample-barcoded 5' primer and a J-beta primer mix that a second PCR of roughly 7 to 11 cycles was run. Every cDNA molecule bore a tag from a template-switch adaptor containing 12 random nucleotides. TCRdb reprocessed the 5' RACE reads via MiXCR and lists one record per CDR3 protein. The data contain 1.5 million to 1.9 million distinct CDR3 sequences, less than 45% of them singletons. The rearrangement uses TRBV12-3 or TRBV12-4 and TRBJ2-7, with D unresolved. The sequenced sample was blood. The origin of this receptor is a woman aged 18-30 years in good health. CDR3 nucleotide sequence: TGTGCCAGCAGTCCAGACATACCCTCCTACGAGCAGTACTTC. As protein: CASSPDIPSYEQYF.